This T cell receptor (beta chain) was identified during a study of OX40 agonist ivuxolimab in advanced cancers. Study-wide points: Antigens targeted by the expanded peripheral T cells were not determined.

The data were produced by immunoSEQ multiplex PCR, yet TCRdb's version contains in-frame clones alone and is incomplete. This sample has about 53,000 clones, with around 87% found just once. Excluded were patients having autoimmune disease history or systemic immunosuppression. With regard to this clone: Antigen specificity is unknown.

This CDR3 has 14 residues. The J segment lost 3 bases and the V segment lost 7 bases, leaving 7 bases of the junction unmatched. Germline CDR1 MNHEY, CDR2 SVGAGI. The chain joins TRBV6-5 to TRBJ1-1, with 8 bases aligning to TRBD1. This receptor was obtained from an adult with an advanced solid tumor such as melanoma, head and neck, liver or kidney cancer. The sample in question was CD4+ or CD8+ T cells sorted from blood, obtained in a trial of the OX40 agonist ivuxolimab. For the CDR3, the DNA is TGTGCCAGCAAAGTGCAGGGGGCGGACACTGAAGCTTTCTTT. Translated: CASKVQGADTEAFF.